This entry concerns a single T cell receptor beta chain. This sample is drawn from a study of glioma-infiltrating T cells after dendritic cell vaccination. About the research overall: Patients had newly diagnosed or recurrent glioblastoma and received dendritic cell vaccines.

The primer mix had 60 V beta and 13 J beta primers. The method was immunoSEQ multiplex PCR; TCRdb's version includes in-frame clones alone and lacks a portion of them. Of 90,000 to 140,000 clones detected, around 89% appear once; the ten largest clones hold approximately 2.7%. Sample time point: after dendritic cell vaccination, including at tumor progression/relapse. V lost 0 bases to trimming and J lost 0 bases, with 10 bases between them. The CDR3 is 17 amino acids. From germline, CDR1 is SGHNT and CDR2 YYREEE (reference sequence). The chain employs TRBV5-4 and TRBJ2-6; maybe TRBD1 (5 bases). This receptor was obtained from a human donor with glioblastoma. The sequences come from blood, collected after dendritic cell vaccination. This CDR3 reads CASSLGQSNSGANVLTF. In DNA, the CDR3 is TGTGCCAGCAGCTTGGGACAGAGTAACTCTGGGGCCAACGTCCTGACTTTC. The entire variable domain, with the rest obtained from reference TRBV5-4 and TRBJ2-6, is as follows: ETGVTQSPTHLIKTRGQQVTLRCSSQSGHNTVSWYQQALGQGPQFIFQYYREEENGRGNFPPRFSGLQFPNYSSELNVNALELDDSALYLCASSLGQSNSGANVLTFGAGSRLTVL.